The clone carrying this T cell receptor (beta chain) appeared many times. Germline V gene data show CDR1 as DFQATT and CDR2 as SNEGSKA (reference sequence). This CDR3 has 16 residues. With V trimmed by 0 bases and J by 0 bases, 5 bases remained unmatched. This sample stems from a study of T cells in Graves' hyperthyroidism and ophthalmopathy. Authors of the study amplified TCR beta CDR3 regions from RNA transcripts. With the HTBI primer set, the TCR CDR3 went through a first round of RT-PCR. TCRdb re-derived calls from the multiplex PCR reads in MiXCR, one entry per CDR3 protein. The sample lists around 280,000 distinct CDR3 sequences, 13% occurring once.

The sample was blood. The origin of this receptor is a woman aged 25 to 45 with Graves' hyperthyroidism that later progressed to Graves' ophthalmopathy. The chain joins TRBV20-1 to TRBJ2-1, with 7 nucleotides matching TRBD2. The CDR3 DNA reads as TGCAGTGCTAGAGATCGGCTAGCGGACTCCTACAATGAGCAGTTCTTC. Translating gives CSARDRLADSYNEQFF.